The 14 T cell receptor beta chains reported below all come from one sample, sequenced in a study of OX40 agonist ivuxolimab in advanced cancers. Profiling relied on immunoSEQ multiplex PCR, and the TCRdb table lists in-frame clones only, not all of them. The table records some 84,000 clones, 80% to 90% of them present only once. The source was CD4+ or CD8+ T cells sorted from blood, collected in a trial of the OX40 agonist ivuxolimab. The receptors shown here come from an adult with an advanced solid tumor such as melanoma, head and neck, liver or kidney cancer.

This clone occurred once. This chain links TRBV6-1 with TRBJ2-3; the D gene could be TRBD1 or TRBD2 (5 bases each). The germline V gene has CDR1 MNHNS and CDR2 SASEGT. This CDR3 spans 13 amino acids. The V gene lost 8 bases and the J gene lost 2 bases, with 11 bases spanning the gap. The CDR3 protein is CASLRDLTDTQYF. Here the CDR3 DNA reads TGTGCCAGCCTTCGGGACCTCACAGATACGCAGTATTTT.

This clone was observed a single time. The rearrangement links TRBV5-6 to TRBJ2-7; D may be TRBD1 (5 bases). Germline CDR1 and CDR2: SGHDT and YYEEEE. CDR3 length: 17 amino acids. V dropped 3 bases and J dropped 2 bases, with 21 bases sitting between them. The CDR3 region has the DNA TGTGCCAGCAGCTCCCGGTCGGCTCAGGGTAGACCCTACGAGCAGTACGTC. Its translation: CASSSRSAQGRPYEQYV.

This clone was recorded only once. The chain recombines TRBV6-5 with TRBJ2-7, with no clear D. Germline loops: CDR1 MNHEY, CDR2 SVGAGI. V was cut by 5 bases and J by 1 base, with 9 bases left in between. CDR3 length equals 13 residues. CDR3 in DNA: TGTGCCAGCAGTCCACGGAGTTCCTACGAGCAGTACGTC. Protein sequence: CASSPRSSYEQYV.

V gene TRBV5-1 combines with J gene TRBJ2-5; the match to TRBD2 covers 8 bases. V was clipped by 5 bases and J by 2 bases; unmatched bases: 11. This CDR3 is 16 amino acids long. The germline V gene encodes CDR1 SGHRS and CDR2 YFSETQ. As DNA, the CDR3 is TGCGCCAGCAGTTTTTTGGCGGGGGGAACACAAGAGACCCAGTACTTC. This codes for CASSFLAGGTQETQYF.

The chain joins TRBV5-1 to TRBJ2-1, with 7 bases fitting TRBD2. The trim removed 6 bases at V and 3 bases at J, leaving 12 bases unmatched. The CDR3 extends over 16 amino acids. Per the germline V gene, CDR1 is SGHRS and CDR2 is YFSETQ. CDR3: CASNPLAGGSYNEQFF. For the CDR3, the DNA is TGCGCCAGCAACCCCCTCGCCGGGGGGAGCTACAATGAGCAGTTCTTC. The complete variable domain, with remaining parts taken from reference TRBV5-1 and TRBJ2-1, reads KAGVTQTPRYLIKTRGQQVTLSCSPISGHRSVSWYQQTPGQGLQFLFEYFSETQRNKGNFPGRFSGRQFSNSRSEMNVSTLELGDSALYLCASNPLAGGSYNEQFFGPGTRLTVL.

V and J are TRBV7-9 and TRBJ2-1, with TRBD2 matching over 13 bases. There are 16 residues in the CDR3. After removal of 5 bases from V and 4 bases from J, the junction contained 5 bases not matched to a gene. The germline CDR1 and CDR2 sequences are SEHNR and FQNEAQ (reference sequence). The CDR3 region is CASSPRGLAGYNEQFF. CDR3 bases: TGTGCCAGCAGCCCAAGGGGACTAGCGGGATACAATGAGCAGTTCTTC.

The rearrangement joins TRBV6-1 to TRBJ2-5; D unresolved. Germline values: CDR1 MNHNS, CDR2 SASEGT. V lost 8 bases to trimming and J lost 7 bases, with 11 bases between them. The CDR3 spans 11 residues. CDR3 DNA: TGTGCCAGCCTTAGCTGGGGGACCCAGTACTTC. Its protein product is CASLSWGTQYF.

A single count supports this clone. J is TRBJ1-6 and V is TRBV9, with D hard to call. This CDR3 is built from 15 residues. CDR1 is SGDLS and CDR2 is YYNGEE in the germline V gene. V lost 4 bases and J 0 bases, leaving 8 bases between the germline ends. The DNA for the CDR3 is TGTGCCAGCAGCCTCCTGAGCTCCTATAATTCACCCCTCCACTTT. Amino acid sequence: CASSLLSSYNSPLHF.

V and J are TRBV6-6 and TRBJ2-5; D perhaps matches TRBD1 (6 bases). CDR3 length: 15 residues. The germline V gene encodes CDR1 MNHNY and CDR2 SVGAGI (reference sequence). V lost 4 bases and J 0 bases, leaving 12 bases between the germline ends. Here the CDR3 reads CASSSDRTYQETQYF. The CDR3 DNA reads TGTGCCAGCAGTTCGGACAGAACCTACCAAGAGACCCAGTACTTC.

The chain carries TRBV29-1 and TRBJ2-3, with a possible D match to TRBD1 (5 bases). Germline V gives CDR1 SQVTM, CDR2 ANQGSEA. V was trimmed by 7 bases and J by 3 bases, leaving 14 bases between them. The CDR3 covers 13 residues. The CDR3 DNA sequence: TGCAGCGCCGGAGTAGGGGCGACAGATACGCAGTATTTT. Protein sequence: CSAGVGATDTQYF.

J is TRBJ1-2 and V is TRBV2; the D is unclear. This CDR3 is built from 13 residues. Trimming took 1 base from V and 5 from J, leaving 8 bases between them. CDR1 and CDR2 (germline): SNHLY, FYNNEI. CDR3 region: CASSEGGSYGYTF. The DNA of the CDR3 is TGTGCCAGCAGTGAAGGTGGCAGTTATGGCTACACCTTC.

This clone was observed a single time. The chain has TRBV5-1 and TRBJ2-7, with no clear D. Germline lookup yields CDR1 SGHRS and CDR2 YFSETQ. This CDR3 spans 12 amino acids. Between the trimmed V and J ends, which lost 2 bases and 2 bases, there was a span of 5 bases. The CDR3 here is CASSLRPYEQYF. The CDR3, as DNA: TGCGCCAGCAGCTTAAGACCCTACGAGCAGTACTTC. Combining the CDR3 with reference TRBV5-1 and TRBJ2-7 gives the whole variable domain KAGVTQTPRYLIKTRGQQVTLSCSPISGHRSVSWYQQTPGQGLQFLFEYFSETQRNKGNFPGRFSGRQFSNSRSEMNVSTLELGDSALYLCASSLRPYEQYFGPGTRLTVT.

The V call is TRBV7-8, the J call TRBJ2-1; D unresolved. Trimming removed 4 bases at V and 5 bases at J, with 6 bases between. CDR3 length: 12 residues. Germline V lookup: CDR1 SGHVS, CDR2 FQNEAQ. CDR3 sequence reads: CASSSHNNEQFF. The CDR3 DNA is TGTGCCAGCAGCTCACATAACAATGAGCAGTTCTTC.

This chain links TRBV2 with TRBJ2-1; D is possibly TRBD1 or TRBD2 (6 bases each). Deletions cut 4 bases from V and 0 bases from J, with 16 bases between. This CDR3 comprises 17 residues. CDR1 and CDR2 (germline): SNHLY, FYNNEI. The DNA of the CDR3 is TGTGCCAGCAGTGGGGGGGCAGGGACGAGCTCCTACAATGAGCAGTTCTTC. Translation: CASSGGAGTSSYNEQFF.